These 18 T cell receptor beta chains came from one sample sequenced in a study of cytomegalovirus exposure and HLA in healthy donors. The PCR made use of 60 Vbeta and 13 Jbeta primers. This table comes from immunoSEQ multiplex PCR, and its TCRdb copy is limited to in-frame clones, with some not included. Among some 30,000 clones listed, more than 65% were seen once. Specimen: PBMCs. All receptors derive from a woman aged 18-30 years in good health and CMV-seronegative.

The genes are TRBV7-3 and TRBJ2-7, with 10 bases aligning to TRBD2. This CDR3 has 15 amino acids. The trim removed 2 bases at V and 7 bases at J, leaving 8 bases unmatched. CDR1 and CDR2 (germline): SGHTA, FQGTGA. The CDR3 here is CASSLWASGSTEQYF. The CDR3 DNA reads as TGTGCCAGCAGCTTATGGGCTAGCGGGAGTACTGAGCAGTACTTC.

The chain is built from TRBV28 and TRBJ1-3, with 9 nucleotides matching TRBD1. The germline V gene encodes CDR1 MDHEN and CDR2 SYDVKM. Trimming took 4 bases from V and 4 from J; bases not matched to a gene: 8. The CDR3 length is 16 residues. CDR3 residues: CASSSYGQGNGNTIYF. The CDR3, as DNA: TGTGCCAGCAGTTCGTACGGACAGGGGAACGGAAACACCATATATTTT.

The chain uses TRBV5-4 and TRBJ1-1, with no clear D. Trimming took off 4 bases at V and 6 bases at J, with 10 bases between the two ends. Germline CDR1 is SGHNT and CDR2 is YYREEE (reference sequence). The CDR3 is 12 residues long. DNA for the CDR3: TGTGCCAGCAGCCCCGGAGGTGCTGAAGCTTTCTTT. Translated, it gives CASSPGGAEAFF.

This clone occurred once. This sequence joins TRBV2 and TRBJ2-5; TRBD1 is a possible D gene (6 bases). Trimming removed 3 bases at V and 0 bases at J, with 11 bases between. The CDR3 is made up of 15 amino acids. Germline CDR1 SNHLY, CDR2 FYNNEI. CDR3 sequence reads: CASSDYREHQETQYF. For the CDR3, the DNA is TGTGCCAGCAGTGACTACAGGGAACACCAAGAGACCCAGTACTTC.

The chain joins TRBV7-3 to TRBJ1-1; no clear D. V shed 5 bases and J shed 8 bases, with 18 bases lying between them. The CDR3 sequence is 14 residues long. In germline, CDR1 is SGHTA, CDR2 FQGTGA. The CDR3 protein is CASSLAGSLKEAFF. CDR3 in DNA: TGTGCCAGCAGCCTCGCAGGCAGCCTAAAGGAAGCTTTCTTT.

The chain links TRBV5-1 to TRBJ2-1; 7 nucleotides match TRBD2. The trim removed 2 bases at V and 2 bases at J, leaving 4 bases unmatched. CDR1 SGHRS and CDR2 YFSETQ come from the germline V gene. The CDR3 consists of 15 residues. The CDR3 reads CASSFGGSAYNEQFF. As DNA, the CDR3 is TGCGCCAGCAGCTTTGGCGGGAGTGCCTACAATGAGCAGTTCTTC.

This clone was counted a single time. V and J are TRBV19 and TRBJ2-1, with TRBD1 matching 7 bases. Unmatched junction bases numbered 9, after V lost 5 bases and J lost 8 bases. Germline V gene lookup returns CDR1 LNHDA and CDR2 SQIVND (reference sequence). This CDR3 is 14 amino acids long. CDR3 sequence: CASSPYTDRDEQFF. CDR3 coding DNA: TGTGCCAGTAGTCCCTATACCGACAGGGATGAGCAGTTCTTC.

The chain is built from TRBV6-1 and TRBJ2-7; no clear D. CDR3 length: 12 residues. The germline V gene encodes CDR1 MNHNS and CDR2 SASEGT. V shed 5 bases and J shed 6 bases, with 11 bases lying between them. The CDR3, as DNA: TGTGCCAGCAGTTTCCCGTGGAGCGAGCAGTACTTC. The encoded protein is CASSFPWSEQYF.

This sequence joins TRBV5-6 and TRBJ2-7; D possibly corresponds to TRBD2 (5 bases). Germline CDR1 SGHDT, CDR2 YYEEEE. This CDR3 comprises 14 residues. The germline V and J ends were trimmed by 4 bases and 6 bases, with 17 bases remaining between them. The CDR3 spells CASSGGLVGREQYF. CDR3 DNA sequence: TGTGCCAGCAGCGGCGGGCTCGTGGGTCGCGAGCAGTACTTC.

CDR3 sequence reads: CASSQEGGAGELFF. The DNA for the CDR3 is TGCGCCAGCAGCCAAGAGGGGGGAGCCGGGGAGCTGTTTTTT. The chain joins TRBV4-1 to TRBJ2-2; TRBD2 might be the D (6 bases). V dropped 0 bases and J dropped 6 bases, with 8 bases sitting between them. Germline V gives CDR1 MGHRA, CDR2 YSYEKL. The CDR3 loop spans 14 amino acids.

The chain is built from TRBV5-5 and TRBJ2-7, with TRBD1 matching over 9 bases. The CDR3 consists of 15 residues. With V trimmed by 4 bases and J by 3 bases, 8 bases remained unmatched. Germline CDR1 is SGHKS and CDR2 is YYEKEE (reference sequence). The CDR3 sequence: CASSISGTGNYEQYF. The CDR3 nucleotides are TGTGCCAGCAGCATCTCCGGGACAGGGAACTACGAGCAGTACTTC.

The CDR3 DNA reads TGCGCCAGCAGAATGGGCGAAAACACAGATACGCAGTATTTT. Its translation is CASRMGENTDTQYF. The chain combines TRBV5-1 with TRBJ2-3; D gene ambiguous. Germline lookup yields CDR1 SGHRS and CDR2 YFSETQ. The V and J ends lost 5 bases and 2 bases respectively, with 12 bases between them. CDR3 size: 14 residues.

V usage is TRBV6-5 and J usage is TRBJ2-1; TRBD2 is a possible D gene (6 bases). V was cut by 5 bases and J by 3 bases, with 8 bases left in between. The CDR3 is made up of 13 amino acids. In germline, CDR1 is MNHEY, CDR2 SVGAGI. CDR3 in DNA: TGTGCCAGCAGTCCGACTAGCTACAATGAGCAGTTCTTC. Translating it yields CASSPTSYNEQFF.

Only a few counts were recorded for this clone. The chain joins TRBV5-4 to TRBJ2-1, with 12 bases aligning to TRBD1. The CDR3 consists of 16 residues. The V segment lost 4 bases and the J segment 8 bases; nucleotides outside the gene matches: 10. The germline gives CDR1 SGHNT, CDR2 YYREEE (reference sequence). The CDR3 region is CASSAGTGGGIDEQFF. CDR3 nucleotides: TGTGCCAGCAGCGCCGGGACAGGGGGCGGTATCGATGAGCAGTTCTTC.

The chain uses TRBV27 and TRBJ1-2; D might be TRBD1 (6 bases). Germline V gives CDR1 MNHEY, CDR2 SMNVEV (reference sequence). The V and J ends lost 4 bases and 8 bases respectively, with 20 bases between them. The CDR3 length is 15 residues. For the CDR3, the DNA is TGTGCCAGCAGTTCGAGGACAACAGGGCTCGGAGGCTACACCTTC. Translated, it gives CASSSRTTGLGGYTF.

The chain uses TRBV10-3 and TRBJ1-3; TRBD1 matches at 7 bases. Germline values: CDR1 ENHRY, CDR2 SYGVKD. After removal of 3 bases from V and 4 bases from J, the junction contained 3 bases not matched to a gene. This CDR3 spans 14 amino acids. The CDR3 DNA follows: TGTGCCATCAGTGAACAGGGGCCAGGAAACACCATATATTTT. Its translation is CAISEQGPGNTIYF.

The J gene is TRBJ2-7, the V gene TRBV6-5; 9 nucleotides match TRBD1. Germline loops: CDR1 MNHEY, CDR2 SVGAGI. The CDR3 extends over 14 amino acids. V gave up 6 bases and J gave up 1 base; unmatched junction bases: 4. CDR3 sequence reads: CASSRGQGSYEQYF. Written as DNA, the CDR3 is TGTGCCAGCAGCCGGGGACAGGGATCCTACGAGCAGTACTTC.

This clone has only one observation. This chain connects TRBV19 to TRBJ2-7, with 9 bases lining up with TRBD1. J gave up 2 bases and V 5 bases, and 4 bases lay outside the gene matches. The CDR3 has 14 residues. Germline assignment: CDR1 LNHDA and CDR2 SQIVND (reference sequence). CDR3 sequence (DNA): TGTGCCAGTAGTCCGGGACAGGGCGCCTACGAGCAGTACTTC. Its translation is CASSPGQGAYEQYF.